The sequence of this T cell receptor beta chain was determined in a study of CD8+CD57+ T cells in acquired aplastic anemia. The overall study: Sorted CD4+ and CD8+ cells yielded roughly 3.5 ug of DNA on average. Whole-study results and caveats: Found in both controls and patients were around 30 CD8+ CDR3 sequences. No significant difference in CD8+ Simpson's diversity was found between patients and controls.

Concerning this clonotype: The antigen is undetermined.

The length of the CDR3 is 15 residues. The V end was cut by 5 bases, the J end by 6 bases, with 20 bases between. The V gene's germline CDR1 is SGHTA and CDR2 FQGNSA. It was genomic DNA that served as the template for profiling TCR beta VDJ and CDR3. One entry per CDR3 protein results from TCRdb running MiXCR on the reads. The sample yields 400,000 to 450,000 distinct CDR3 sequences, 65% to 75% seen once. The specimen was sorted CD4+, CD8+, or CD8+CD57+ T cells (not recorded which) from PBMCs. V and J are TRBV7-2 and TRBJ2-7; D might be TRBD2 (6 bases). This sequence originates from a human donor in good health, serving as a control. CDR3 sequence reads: CASSAAGPGGIEQYF. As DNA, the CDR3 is TGTGCCAGCAGCGCGGCCGGACCAGGAGGGATCGAGCAGTACTTC.